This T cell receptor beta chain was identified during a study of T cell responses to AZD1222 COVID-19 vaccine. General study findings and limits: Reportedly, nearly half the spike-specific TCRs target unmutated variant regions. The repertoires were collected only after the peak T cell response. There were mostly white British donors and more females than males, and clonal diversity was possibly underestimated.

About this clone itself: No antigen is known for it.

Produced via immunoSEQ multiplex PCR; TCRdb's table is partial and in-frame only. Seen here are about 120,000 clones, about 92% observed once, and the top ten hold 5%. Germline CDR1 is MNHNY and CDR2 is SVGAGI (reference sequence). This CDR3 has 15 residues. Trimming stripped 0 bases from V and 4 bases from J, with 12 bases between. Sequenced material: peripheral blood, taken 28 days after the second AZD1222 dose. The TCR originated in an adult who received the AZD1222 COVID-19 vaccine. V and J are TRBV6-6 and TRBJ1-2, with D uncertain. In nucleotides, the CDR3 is TGTGCCAGCAGTTACTCTACCGACACTCTCTATGGCTACACCTTC. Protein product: CASSYSTDTLYGYTF.